This T cell receptor (beta chain) was sequenced for a study of T cell repertoires in cytomegalovirus infection. Study-level background: Carrying CMV and the relevant HLA type showed in public TCR beta signatures.

Trimming at V came to 0 bases and at J to 0 bases, leaving 5 bases not matched to a gene. The CDR3 runs to 17 residues. Germline V lookup: CDR1 MNHEY, CDR2 SVGEGT. TCRdb re-derived calls from the reads in MiXCR, one entry per CDR3 protein. The sample holds approximately 170,000 distinct CDR3 sequences; under 15% are singletons and the top ten take 25% to 30%. Study-level points and caveats: Carriers of CMV plus the relevant HLA were identified by cumulative public TCR beta family frequency. The ex vivo response was dominated by HLA-C-restricted CMV-specific TCR beta clonotypes.

This clonotype was seen at least ten times. Antigen: not known. The chain joins TRBV6-2 or TRBV6-3 to TRBJ2-3; 8 nucleotides line up with TRBD1. The sequence derives from a human donor in good health (CMV status not recorded). Some clones in this sample may be carry-over from other donors' samples. The sample taken for sequencing was PBMCs. CDR3 coding DNA: TGTGCCAGCAGTTACTCGAGAGGACAGGGAAGCACAGATACGCAGTATTTT. Amino acids: CASSYSRGQGSTDTQYF.